The clone carrying this TCR beta chain has only a few counts. Its antigen is not known. Generated by immunoSEQ multiplex PCR, the TCRdb table keeps only in-frame clones and is missing some. The table includes roughly 38,000 clones, around four fifths detected once. Germline V gives CDR1 MNHEY, CDR2 SMNVEV (reference sequence). The CDR3 contains 12 residues. The ends were cut back, 9 bases at V and 5 bases at J, with 13 bases in the middle. These data originate in a study of pediatric ulcerative colitis. General observations from the study: No controls had the two rectal clonotypes shared by ulcerative colitis patients. Ulcerative colitis patients shared more blood-rectal clones than controls.

The TCR sequence derives from a girl between 10 and 17 years old with moderate ulcerative colitis. The specimen was blood. The gene calls are TRBV27 and TRBJ1-1; possibly TRBD1 for D (5 bases). In nucleotides, the CDR3 is TGTGCCAGTAGGAAGGGGTTGACTGAAGCTTTCTTT. It specifies CASRKGLTEAFF.